The 32 T cell receptor beta chains given below trace back to one sample, sequenced in a study of blood T cell repertoires in COVID-19. Generated by immunoSEQ multiplex PCR, the TCRdb table keeps only in-frame clones and is missing some. The sample lists about 160,000 clones, 75% to 85% occurring once. Sequenced input: peripheral blood. The receptor set was obtained from a human donor in a cohort sampled during active COVID-19.

The chain combines TRBV7-2 with TRBJ2-1, with D possibly being TRBD1 (6 bases). Germline V gene data show CDR1 as SGHTA and CDR2 as FQGNSA. The CDR3 is made up of 15 amino acids. Trimming removed 0 bases at V and 4 bases at J, with 10 bases between. CDR3 in amino acids: CASSLAGQTYNEQFF. DNA for the CDR3: TGTGCCAGCAGCTTAGCAGGACAGACGTACAATGAGCAGTTCTTC.

This chain joins TRBV24-1 and TRBJ2-1; TRBD1 is a possible D gene (5 bases). Trimming stripped 5 bases from V and 7 bases from J, with 11 bases between. Germline CDR1 and CDR2: KGHDR and SFDVKD. This CDR3 is built from 13 residues. The CDR3 protein is CATSVAGRNEQFF. Here the CDR3 DNA reads TGTGCCACCAGTGTGGCAGGGCGAAATGAGCAGTTCTTC.

The chain has TRBV9 and TRBJ2-1; tentative D call: TRBD2 (5 bases). Germline V CDR1 and CDR2: SGDLS, YYNGEE. Trimming stripped 4 bases from V and 2 bases from J, with 13 bases between. This CDR3 spans 15 amino acids. This CDR3 reads CASSPEGGTYNEQFF. For the CDR3, the DNA is TGTGCCAGCAGCCCCGAGGGCGGAACCTACAATGAGCAGTTCTTC.

This clone was found once. The chain joins TRBV6-5 to TRBJ1-2; 7 bases line up with TRBD1. Per the germline V gene, CDR1 is MNHEY and CDR2 is SVGAGI. This CDR3 is built from 12 residues. V lost 7 bases and J lost 6; bases outside the gene matches: 5. The CDR3 region is CASKKGADGYTF. The DNA for the CDR3 is TGTGCCAGCAAGAAGGGGGCGGATGGCTACACCTTC.

This clone has just one count. The chain uses TRBV6-2 or TRBV6-3 and TRBJ2-3, with 8 bases identical to TRBD2. Germline V gives CDR1 MNHEY, CDR2 SVGEGT. Trimming cost V 2 bases and J 10 bases; bases outside gene matches: 5. This CDR3 has 13 residues. The CDR3 here is CASSYGAGGAQYF. The CDR3 DNA is TGTGCCAGCAGTTACGGCGCGGGGGGCGCGCAGTATTTT.

The chain joins TRBV2 to TRBJ2-7; TRBD2 agrees at 10 bases. The J segment lost 0 bases and the V segment lost 10 bases, leaving 9 bases of the junction unmatched. CDR3 length equals 15 residues. Germline CDR1 and CDR2: SNHLY and FYNNEI. The CDR3 nucleotides read TGTGCCAAGGGCGGGACTAGCGACCTCTCCTACGAGCAGTACTTC. Residues: CAKGGTSDLSYEQYF.

This chain connects TRBV6-1 to TRBJ1-2, with TRBD1 identical over 7 bases. The CDR3 contains 15 residues. With 2 bases clipped from V and 1 base from J, the junction kept 4 bases outside the gene matches. CDR1 and CDR2 from the germline V gene are MNHNS and SASEGT. CDR3 residues: CASSETYRGNYGYTF. DNA of the CDR3: TGTGCCAGCAGTGAAACCTACAGGGGTAACTATGGCTACACCTTC.

This rearrangement joins TRBV3-1 (or the pseudogene TRBV3-2) to TRBJ2-1; tentative D call: TRBD1 (6 bases). Trimming removed 6 bases at V and 5 bases at J, with 17 bases between. The CDR3 contains 15 residues. Looked up from germline, CDR1 is LGHDT and CDR2 is YNNKEL (reference sequence). In DNA form, the CDR3 reads TGTGCCAGCAGACCCCGGGACATCGGCGACAATGAGCAGTTCTTC. It codes for CASRPRDIGDNEQFF.

V usage is TRBV28 and J usage is TRBJ1-5; D gene ambiguous. Germline V gives CDR1 MDHEN, CDR2 SYDVKM. V was trimmed by 1 base and J by 6 bases, leaving 4 bases between them. CDR3 length: 12 residues. CDR3 in DNA: TGTGCCAGCAGTTTATCCGGTCAGCCCCAGCATTTT. Residues: CASSLSGQPQHF.

J is TRBJ2-7 and V is TRBV7-9, with TRBD1 identical over 9 bases. This CDR3 has 14 amino acids. V lost 5 bases, J lost 3 bases, and 5 bases stayed unmatched. The germline V gene encodes CDR1 SEHNR and CDR2 FQNEAQ (reference sequence). Here the CDR3 DNA reads TGTGCCAGCAGCACGGGACAGGGAGGCTACGAGCAGTACTTC. Translation: CASSTGQGGYEQYF.

The chain links TRBV5-6 to TRBJ2-7; the D is unclear. Germline V gives CDR1 SGHDT, CDR2 YYEEEE. The CDR3 sequence is 12 residues long. V shed 1 base and J shed 4 bases, with 6 bases lying between them. For the CDR3, the DNA is TGTGCCAGCAGCTTGAGAGTTTACGAGCAGTACTTC. Protein sequence: CASSLRVYEQYF. Full variable domain (outside the CDR3, taken from reference TRBV5-6 and TRBJ2-7): DAGVTQSPTHLIKTRGQQVTLRCSPKSGHDTVSWYQQALGQGPQFIFQYYEEEERQRGNFPDRFSGHQFPNYSSELNVNALLLGDSALYLCASSLRVYEQYFGPGTRLTVT.

This rearrangement joins TRBV19 to TRBJ2-7, with 9 positions matching TRBD1. The germline CDR1 and CDR2 sequences are LNHDA and SQIVND (reference sequence). V dropped 9 bases and J dropped 2; count of bases not matched to a gene: 5. CDR3 size: 13 residues. The CDR3 reads CARGTGRTYEQYF. The CDR3 region has the DNA TGTGCCAGAGGGACAGGGCGGACCTACGAGCAGTACTTC.

This clone was seen a single time. The gene calls are TRBV12-3 or TRBV12-4 and TRBJ2-5; no clear D. The CDR3 contains 13 residues. Trimming took 3 bases from V and 1 from J, leaving 6 bases between them. The CDR3 coding sequence is TGTGCCAGCAGTTTTTCGGTCCAAGAGACCCAGTACTTC. Amino acids: CASSFSVQETQYF.

A few counts support this clone. J is TRBJ2-1 and V is TRBV7-2, with 8 positions matching TRBD2. The CDR3 is 14 amino acids. Trimming took 5 bases from V and 5 from J; bases not matched to a gene: 5. In germline, CDR1 is SGHTA, CDR2 FQGNSA. The CDR3 is CASSPWTSHNEQFF. The DNA of the CDR3 is TGTGCCAGCAGCCCATGGACTAGCCACAATGAGCAGTTCTTC.

The V and J genes are TRBV12-3 or TRBV12-4 and TRBJ1-2; D remains unclear. The length of the CDR3 is 13 residues. Trimming stripped 4 bases from V and 2 bases from J, with 8 bases between. The CDR3 here is CASSYTPNYGYTF. The CDR3 DNA is TGTGCCAGCAGTTATACACCCAACTATGGCTACACCTTC.

The rearrangement joins TRBV7-8 to TRBJ2-3, with 12 bases identical to TRBD1. With V trimmed by 5 bases and J by 6 bases, 15 bases remained unmatched. Per germline, CDR1 SGHVS and CDR2 FQNEAQ. This CDR3 is 18 amino acids long. CDR3 nucleotide sequence: TGTGCCAGCAGCGCCGCCGGGACAGGGGGCGGGGAGTCGGATACGCAGTATTTT. It is translated as CASSAAGTGGGESDTQYF.

The DNA of the CDR3 is TGTGCCAGCAGCTTAGCCCAGACAGAAAGTAACACTGAAGCTTTCTTT. Protein product: CASSLAQTESNTEAFF. The V gene is TRBV11-2, the J gene TRBJ1-1; the D gene is possibly TRBD1 (5 bases). Germline CDR1 is SGHAT and CDR2 is FQNNGV. V shed 1 base and J shed 2 bases, with 14 bases lying between them. The CDR3 covers 16 residues.

This CDR3 reads CASSQDRQAGFDEQFF. The CDR3 nucleotides read TGTGCCAGCAGCCAAGATCGCCAGGCGGGGTTCGATGAGCAGTTCTTC. This rearrangement joins TRBV3-1 (or the pseudogene TRBV3-2) to TRBJ2-1, with D maybe TRBD2 (6 bases). V was trimmed by 0 bases and J by 8 bases, leaving 17 bases between them. The CDR3 is 16 amino acids. Germline values: CDR1 LGHDT, CDR2 YNNKEL (reference sequence).

V gene TRBV2 combines with J gene TRBJ1-1, with D uncertain. The CDR3 is 14 amino acids. Germline CDR1 SNHLY, CDR2 FYNNEI. Trimming removed 7 bases at V and 1 base at J, with 13 bases between. Written as DNA, the CDR3 is TGTGCCAGCATCTCCAACGAGGGGAACACTGAAGCTTTCTTT. Protein: CASISNEGNTEAFF.

This clone is labeled medium-sized. The chain couples TRBV6-2 or TRBV6-3 to TRBJ1-5; TRBD1 might be the D (6 bases). This CDR3 is built from 17 residues. Trimming cost V 0 bases and J 3 bases, with 15 bases left between them. Germline loops: CDR1 MNHEY, CDR2 SVGEGT. CDR3 nucleotides: TGTGCCAGCAGTTACTCTCGAGGGGGAGGGAACAATCAGCCCCAGCATTTT. Translated: CASSYSRGGGNNQPQHF.

The chain has TRBV11-2 and TRBJ2-5; 7 positions match TRBD1. The CDR3 consists of 15 residues. V dropped 1 base and J dropped 1; count of bases not matched to a gene: 3. Germline assignment: CDR1 SGHAT and CDR2 FQNNGV. CDR3 bases: TGTGCCAGCAGCTTAGGGGGGACAGTCCAAGAGACCCAGTACTTC. It codes for CASSLGGTVQETQYF. Using reference TRBV11-2 and TRBJ2-5 for the parts outside the CDR3, the full variable domain is EAGVAQSPRYKIIEKRQSVAFWCNPISGHATLYWYQQILGQGPKLLIQFQNNGVVDDSQLPKDRFSAERLKGVDSTLKIQPAKLEDSAVYLCASSLGGTVQETQYFGPGTRLLVL.

This chain links TRBV11-1 with TRBJ1-1; D is unclear. The CDR3 consists of 14 residues. Deletions cut 5 bases from V and 0 bases from J, with 10 bases between. Germline values: CDR1 SGHAT, CDR2 FQDESV (reference sequence). In nucleotides, the CDR3 is TGTGCCAGCAGCCTTAATGACATGAACACTGAAGCTTTCTTT. Translating it yields CASSLNDMNTEAFF.

The gene calls are TRBV5-6 and TRBJ2-7; tentatively, D is TRBD1 (6 bases). This CDR3 contains 14 residues. V lost 4 bases, J lost 9 bases, and 20 bases lay in between. The germline CDR1 and CDR2 sequences are SGHDT and YYEEEE. The CDR3 DNA sequence: TGTGCCAGCAGCCGAGCAGGGGTAATTCTTGGGCAGTACTTC. Its protein product is CASSRAGVILGQYF.

The chain combines TRBV28 with TRBJ2-5; 7 bases agree with TRBD2. Trimming cost V 6 bases and J 5 bases; bases outside gene matches: 6. The CDR3 is 13 amino acids. Germline V gives CDR1 MDHEN, CDR2 SYDVKM. The CDR3 DNA reads TGTGCCAGCAGCCTTGGACTAGGGGAGACCCAGTACTTC. Encoded protein: CASSLGLGETQYF.

The chain joins TRBV30 to TRBJ1-1, with a weak D call TRBD1 (5 bases). The CDR3 length is 15 residues. The germline V gene encodes CDR1 GTSNPN and CDR2 SVGIG (reference sequence). V was shortened by 2 bases and J by 0 bases, with 13 bases between the two germline ends. CDR3 sequence reads: CAWSPGPTLNTEAFF. The CDR3 coding sequence is TGTGCCTGGAGTCCAGGGCCGACGTTGAACACTGAAGCTTTCTTT.

This clone was observed a handful of times. V is TRBV12-3 or TRBV12-4 and J is TRBJ2-1; the D gene is possibly TRBD2 (5 bases). The length of the CDR3 is 13 residues. V lost 5 bases, J lost 10 bases, and 15 bases lay in between. CDR3 DNA sequence: TGTGCCAGCAGTCCCCCGGCGGGCTGGGAGCAGTTCTTC. This sequence encodes CASSPPAGWEQFF.

This chain connects TRBV6-5 to TRBJ2-7; D may be TRBD1 (7 bases). In germline, CDR1 is MNHEY, CDR2 SVGAGI. V was pared by 6 bases and J by 2 bases, with 14 bases between. The CDR3 covers 14 residues. CDR3 sequence (DNA): TGTGCCAGCAGGAACGACAGGGAGGCCTACGAGCAGTACTTC. This translates into CASRNDREAYEQYF.

The chain couples TRBV2 to TRBJ1-1; tentative D call: TRBD1 (5 bases). This CDR3 is 15 amino acids long. CDR1 and CDR2 (germline): SNHLY, FYNNEI. Trimming removed 8 bases at V and 7 bases at J, with 23 bases between. CDR3 loop: CASPEEGRSRGEAFF. CDR3 coding DNA: TGTGCCAGCCCTGAAGAAGGACGGTCAAGGGGTGAAGCTTTCTTT.

This clone was detected only once. This chain joins TRBV2 and TRBJ2-7, with 11 positions matching TRBD2. Germline V gives CDR1 SNHLY, CDR2 FYNNEI. Trimming at V came to 5 bases and at J to 3 bases, leaving 3 bases not matched to a gene. This CDR3 is built from 14 residues. CDR3 amino acids: CASSTTSGNYEQYF. The CDR3 DNA reads TGTGCCAGCAGTACGACTAGCGGGAACTACGAGCAGTACTTC.

The chain carries TRBV28 and TRBJ1-1; D remains ambiguous. With 4 bases removed from V and 5 bases from J, the gap between germline ends came to 17 bases. Looked up from germline, CDR1 is MDHEN and CDR2 is SYDVKM. The CDR3 is 15 amino acids. CDR3 residues: CASSSPANRGTEAFF. Here the CDR3 DNA reads TGTGCCAGCAGTTCACCGGCCAATCGAGGGACTGAAGCTTTCTTT.

The V call is TRBV7-2, the J call TRBJ2-1, with D unclear. The length of the CDR3 is 13 residues. Germline values: CDR1 SGHTA, CDR2 FQGNSA. The V and J ends lost 6 bases and 4 bases respectively, with 10 bases between them. CDR3 sequence reads: CASRPGGYNEQFF. CDR3 bases: TGTGCCAGCAGACCCGGTGGTTACAATGAGCAGTTCTTC. The full variable domain, its missing parts supplied by reference TRBV7-2 and TRBJ2-1, is GAGVSQSPSNKVTEKGKDVELRCDPISGHTALYWYRQSLGQGLEFLIYFQGNSAPDKSGLPSDRFSAERTGGSVSTLTIQRTQQEDSAVYLCASRPGGYNEQFFGPGTRLTVL.

This clone was seen only a few times. The V call is TRBV5-6, the J call TRBJ1-6; no clear D gene. V was clipped by 1 base and J by 6 bases, with 5 bases between them. CDR3 size: 13 residues. Germline V gene sequence: CDR1 SGHDT, CDR2 YYEEEE. The CDR3 coding sequence is TGTGCCAGCAGCTTGCGGTTTAATTCACCCCTCCACTTT. Translation: CASSLRFNSPLHF.